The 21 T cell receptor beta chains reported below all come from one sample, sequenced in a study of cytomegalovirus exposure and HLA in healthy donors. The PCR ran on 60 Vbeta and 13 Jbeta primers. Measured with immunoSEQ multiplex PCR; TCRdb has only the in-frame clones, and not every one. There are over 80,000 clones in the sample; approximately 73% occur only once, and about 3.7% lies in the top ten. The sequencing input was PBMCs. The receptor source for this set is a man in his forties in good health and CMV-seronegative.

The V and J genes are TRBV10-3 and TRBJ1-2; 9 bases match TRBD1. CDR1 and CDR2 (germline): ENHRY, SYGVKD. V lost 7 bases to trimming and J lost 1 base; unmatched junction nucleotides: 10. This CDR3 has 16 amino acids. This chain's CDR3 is CAITPGQGPNNYGYTF. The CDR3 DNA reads TGTGCCATCACTCCGGGACAGGGACCAAATAACTATGGCTACACCTTC.

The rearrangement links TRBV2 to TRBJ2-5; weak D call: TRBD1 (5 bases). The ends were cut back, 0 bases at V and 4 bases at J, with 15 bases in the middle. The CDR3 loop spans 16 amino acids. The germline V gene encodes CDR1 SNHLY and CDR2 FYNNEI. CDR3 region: CASSEALRVRGETQYF. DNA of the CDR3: TGTGCCAGCAGTGAAGCGCTTCGGGTAAGGGGAGAGACCCAGTACTTC.

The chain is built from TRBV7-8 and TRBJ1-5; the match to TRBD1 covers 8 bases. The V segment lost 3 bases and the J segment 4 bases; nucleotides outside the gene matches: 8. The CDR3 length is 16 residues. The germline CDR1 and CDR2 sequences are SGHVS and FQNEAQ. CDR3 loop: CASSFFGQGVNQPQHF. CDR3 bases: TGTGCCAGCAGCTTTTTTGGACAGGGTGTTAATCAGCCCCAGCATTTT. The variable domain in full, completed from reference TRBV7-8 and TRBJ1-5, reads GAGVSQSPRYKVAKRGQDVALRCDPISGHVSLFWYQQALGQGPEFLTYFQNEAQLDKSGLPSDRFFAERPEGSVSTLKIQRTQQEDSAVYLCASSFFGQGVNQPQHFGDGTRLSIL.

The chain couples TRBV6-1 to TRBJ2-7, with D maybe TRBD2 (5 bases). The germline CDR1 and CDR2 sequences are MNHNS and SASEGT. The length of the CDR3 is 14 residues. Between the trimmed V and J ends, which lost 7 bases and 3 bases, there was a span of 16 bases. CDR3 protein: CASKWTTAGYEQYF. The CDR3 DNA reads TGTGCCAGCAAGTGGACCACGGCGGGCTACGAGCAGTACTTC.

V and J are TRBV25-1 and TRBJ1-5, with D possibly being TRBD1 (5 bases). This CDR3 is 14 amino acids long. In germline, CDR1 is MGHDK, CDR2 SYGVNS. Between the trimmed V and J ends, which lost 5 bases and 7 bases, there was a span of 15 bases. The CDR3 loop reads CASSPHGGDQPQHF. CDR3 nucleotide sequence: TGTGCCAGCAGTCCCCACGGGGGTGACCAGCCCCAGCATTTT.

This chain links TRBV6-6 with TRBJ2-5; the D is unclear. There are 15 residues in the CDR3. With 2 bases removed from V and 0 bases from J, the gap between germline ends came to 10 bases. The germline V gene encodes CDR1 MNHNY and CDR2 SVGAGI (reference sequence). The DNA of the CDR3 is TGTGCCAGCAGTTACACATCTTTGTACCAAGAGACCCAGTACTTC. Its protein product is CASSYTSLYQETQYF.

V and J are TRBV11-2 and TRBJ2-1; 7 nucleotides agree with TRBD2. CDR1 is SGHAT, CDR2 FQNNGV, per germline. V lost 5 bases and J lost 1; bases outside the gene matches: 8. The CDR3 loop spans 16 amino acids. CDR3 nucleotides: TGTGCCAGCAGCATAGGACTAGGTCGTTCCTACAATGAGCAGTTCTTC. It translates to CASSIGLGRSYNEQFF.

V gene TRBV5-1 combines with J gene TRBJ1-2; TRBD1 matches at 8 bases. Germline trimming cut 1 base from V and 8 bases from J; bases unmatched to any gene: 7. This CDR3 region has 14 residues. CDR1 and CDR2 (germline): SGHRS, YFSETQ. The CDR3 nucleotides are TGCGCCAGCAGCTTGCTCACAGGGGGGAGAGGCTACACCTTC. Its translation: CASSLLTGGRGYTF.

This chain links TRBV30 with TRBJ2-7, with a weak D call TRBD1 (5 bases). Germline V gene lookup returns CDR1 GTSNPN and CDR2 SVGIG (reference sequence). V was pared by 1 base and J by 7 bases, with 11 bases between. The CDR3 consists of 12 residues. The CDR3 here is CAWSGQGGEQYF. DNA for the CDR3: TGTGCCTGGAGTGGGCAGGGCGGAGAGCAGTACTTC.

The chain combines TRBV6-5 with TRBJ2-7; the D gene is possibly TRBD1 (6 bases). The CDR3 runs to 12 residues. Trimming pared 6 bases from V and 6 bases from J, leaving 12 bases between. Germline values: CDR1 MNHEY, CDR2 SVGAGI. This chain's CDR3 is CASSPTGREQYF. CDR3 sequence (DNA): TGTGCCAGCAGCCCGACAGGCCGCGAGCAGTACTTC.

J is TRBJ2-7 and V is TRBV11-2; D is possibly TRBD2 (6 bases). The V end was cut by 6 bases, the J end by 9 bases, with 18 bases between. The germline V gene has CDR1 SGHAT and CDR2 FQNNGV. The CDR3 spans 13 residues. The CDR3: CASRRDLTTRQYF. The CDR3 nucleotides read TGTGCCAGCAGAAGGGACTTAACTACGAGGCAGTACTTC.

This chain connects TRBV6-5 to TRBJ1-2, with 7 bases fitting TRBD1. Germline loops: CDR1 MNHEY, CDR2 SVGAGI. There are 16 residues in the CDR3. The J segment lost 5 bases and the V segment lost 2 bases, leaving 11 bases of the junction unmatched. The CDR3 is CASSYLRQGLGYGYTF. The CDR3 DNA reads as TGTGCCAGCAGTTACCTGCGACAGGGTCTGGGTTATGGCTACACCTTC.

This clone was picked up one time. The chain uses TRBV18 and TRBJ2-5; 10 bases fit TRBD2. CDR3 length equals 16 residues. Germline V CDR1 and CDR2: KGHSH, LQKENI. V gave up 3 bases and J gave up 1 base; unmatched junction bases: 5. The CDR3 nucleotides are TGTGCCAGCTCACCGACTGTAGCGGGGGGCCAAGAGACCCAGTACTTC. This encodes CASSPTVAGGQETQYF.

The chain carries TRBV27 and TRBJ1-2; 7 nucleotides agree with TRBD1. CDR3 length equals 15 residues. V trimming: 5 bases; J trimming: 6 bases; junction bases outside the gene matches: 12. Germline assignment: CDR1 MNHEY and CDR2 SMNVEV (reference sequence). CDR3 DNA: TGTGCCAGCAGTCCCCAGGGGGTTTGGTCGAATGGCTACACCTTC. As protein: CASSPQGVWSNGYTF.

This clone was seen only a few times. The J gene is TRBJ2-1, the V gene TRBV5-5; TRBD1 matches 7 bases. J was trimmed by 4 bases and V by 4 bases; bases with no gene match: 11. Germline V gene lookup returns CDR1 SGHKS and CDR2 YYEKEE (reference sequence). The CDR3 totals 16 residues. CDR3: CASSRPGGNLYNEQFF. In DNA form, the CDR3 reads TGTGCCAGCAGCAGACCAGGGGGAAACCTTTACAATGAGCAGTTCTTC.

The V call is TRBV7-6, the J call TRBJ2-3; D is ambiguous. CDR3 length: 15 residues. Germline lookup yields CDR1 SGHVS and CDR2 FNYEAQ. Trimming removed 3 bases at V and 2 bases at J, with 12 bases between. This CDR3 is CASSFAPDITDTQYF. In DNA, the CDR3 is TGTGCCAGCAGCTTCGCCCCCGACATCACAGATACGCAGTATTTT.

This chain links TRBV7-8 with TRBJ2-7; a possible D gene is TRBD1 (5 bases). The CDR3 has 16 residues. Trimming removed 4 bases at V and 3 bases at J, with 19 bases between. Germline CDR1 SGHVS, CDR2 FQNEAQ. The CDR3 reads CASSSNRNVRLYEQYF. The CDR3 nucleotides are TGTGCCAGCAGCTCGAACAGGAATGTCAGACTCTACGAGCAGTACTTC. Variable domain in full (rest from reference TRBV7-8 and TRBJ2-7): GAGVSQSPRYKVAKRGQDVALRCDPISGHVSLFWYQQALGQGPEFLTYFQNEAQLDKSGLPSDRFFAERPEGSVSTLKIQRTQQEDSAVYLCASSSNRNVRLYEQYFGPGTRLTVT.

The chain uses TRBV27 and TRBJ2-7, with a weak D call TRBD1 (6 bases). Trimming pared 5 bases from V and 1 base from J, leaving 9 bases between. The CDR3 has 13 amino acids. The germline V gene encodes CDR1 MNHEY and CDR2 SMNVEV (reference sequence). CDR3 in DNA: TGTGCCAGCAGTACAGGGACGTCCTACGAGCAGTACTTC. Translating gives CASSTGTSYEQYF.

The CDR3 spells CATSRLVGVLPFEEQYF. The CDR3 DNA sequence: TGTGCCACCAGCAGATTGGTGGGAGTCCTCCCTTTTGAGGAGCAGTACTTC. This sequence joins TRBV15 and TRBJ2-7, with a tentative D call TRBD2 (5 bases). V was clipped by 2 bases and J by 7 bases, with 24 bases between them. There are 17 residues in the CDR3. The germline V gene has CDR1 LNHNV and CDR2 YYDKDF (reference sequence).

The CDR3 nucleotides are TGTGCCTGCCAGCTAGGGGTCTATAATTCACCCCTCCACTTT. It specifies CACQLGVYNSPLHF. V usage is TRBV7-2 and J usage is TRBJ1-6, with a weak D call TRBD1 (5 bases). In germline, CDR1 is SGHTA, CDR2 FQGNSA. This CDR3 contains 14 residues. Trimming pared 11 bases from V and 3 bases from J, leaving 14 bases between.

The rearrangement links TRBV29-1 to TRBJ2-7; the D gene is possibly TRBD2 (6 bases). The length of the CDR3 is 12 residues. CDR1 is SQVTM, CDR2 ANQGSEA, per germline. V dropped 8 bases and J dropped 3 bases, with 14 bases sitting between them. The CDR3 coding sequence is TGCAGCTCCTCCGACGGGGGCTACGAGCAGTACTTC. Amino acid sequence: CSSSDGGYEQYF.